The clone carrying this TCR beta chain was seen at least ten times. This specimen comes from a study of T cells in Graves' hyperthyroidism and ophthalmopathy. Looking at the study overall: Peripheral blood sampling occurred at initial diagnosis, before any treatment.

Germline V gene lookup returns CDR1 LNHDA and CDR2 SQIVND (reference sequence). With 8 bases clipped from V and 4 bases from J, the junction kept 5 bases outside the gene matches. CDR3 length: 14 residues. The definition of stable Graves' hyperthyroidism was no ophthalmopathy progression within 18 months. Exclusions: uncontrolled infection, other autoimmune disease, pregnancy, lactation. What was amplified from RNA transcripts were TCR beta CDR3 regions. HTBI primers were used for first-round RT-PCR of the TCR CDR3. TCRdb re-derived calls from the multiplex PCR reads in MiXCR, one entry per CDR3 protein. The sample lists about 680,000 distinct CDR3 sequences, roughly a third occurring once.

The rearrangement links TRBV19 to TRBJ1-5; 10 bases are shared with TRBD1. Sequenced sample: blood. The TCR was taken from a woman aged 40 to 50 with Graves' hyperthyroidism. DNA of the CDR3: TGTGCCAGTCATATGGGACAGGGGAATCAGCCCCAGCATTTT. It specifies CASHMGQGNQPQHF. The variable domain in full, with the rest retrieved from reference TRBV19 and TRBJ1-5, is DGGITQSPKYLFRKEGQNVTLSCEQNLNHDAMYWYRQDPGQGLRLIYYSQIVNDFQKGDIAEGYSVSREKKESFPLTVTSAQKNPTAFYLCASHMGQGNQPQHFGDGTRLSIL.